The present T cell receptor beta chain was sequenced within a study of cytomegalovirus exposure and HLA in healthy donors. In the study overall: Ancestry clustering placed more than 65% of 350 to 500 genotyped donors in the Caucasian-associated cluster.

PCR involved 60 Vbeta and 13 Jbeta primers. Sequenced by immunoSEQ multiplex PCR; TCRdb stores in-frame clones only, minus some. The data contain approximately 150,000 clones, 68% of them singletons. The TCR comes from a man in his fifties in good health and CMV-seronegative. Input material: PBMCs.

The CDR3 region has the DNA TGTGCCAGCTCACCTGAGTCGACAGCCAACTTCGGGAATGAGCAGTTCTTC. Translating gives CASSPESTANFGNEQFF. The J gene is TRBJ2-1, the V gene TRBV18; D may be TRBD1 (5 bases). V was shortened by 3 bases and J by 7 bases, with 22 bases between the two germline ends. The CDR3 contains 17 residues. Germline CDR1 KGHSH, CDR2 LQKENI.